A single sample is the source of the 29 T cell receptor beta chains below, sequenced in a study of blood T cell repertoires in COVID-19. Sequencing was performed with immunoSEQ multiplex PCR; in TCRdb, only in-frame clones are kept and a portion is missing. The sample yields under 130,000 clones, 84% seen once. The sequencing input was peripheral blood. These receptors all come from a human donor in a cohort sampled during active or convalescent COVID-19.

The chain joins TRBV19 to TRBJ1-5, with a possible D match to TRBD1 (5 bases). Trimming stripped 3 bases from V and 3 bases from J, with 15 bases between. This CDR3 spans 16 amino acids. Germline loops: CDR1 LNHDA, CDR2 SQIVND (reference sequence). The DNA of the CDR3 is TGTGCCAGTAGTATTCCCATTCCAGGGTCCAATCAGCCCCAGCATTTT. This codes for CASSIPIPGSNQPQHF.

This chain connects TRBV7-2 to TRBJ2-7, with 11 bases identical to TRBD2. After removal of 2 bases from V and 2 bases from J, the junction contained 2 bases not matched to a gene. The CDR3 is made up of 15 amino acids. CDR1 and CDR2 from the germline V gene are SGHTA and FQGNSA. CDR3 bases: TGTGCCAGCAGCTTACTAGCGGGGGGTCCCTACGAGCAGTACTTC. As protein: CASSLLAGGPYEQYF.

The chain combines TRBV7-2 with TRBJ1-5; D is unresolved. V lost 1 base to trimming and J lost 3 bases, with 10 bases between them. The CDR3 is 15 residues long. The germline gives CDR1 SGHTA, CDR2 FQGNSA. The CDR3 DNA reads TGTGCCAGCAGCTTAGAGGTGGAGGTCAATCAGCCCCAGCATTTT. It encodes CASSLEVEVNQPQHF.

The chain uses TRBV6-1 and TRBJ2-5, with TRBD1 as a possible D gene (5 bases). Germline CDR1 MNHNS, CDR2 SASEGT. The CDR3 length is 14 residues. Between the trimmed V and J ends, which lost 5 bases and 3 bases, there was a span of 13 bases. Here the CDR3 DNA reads TGTGCCAGCAGTTATAGGACACATAAAGAGACCCAGTACTTC. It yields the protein CASSYRTHKETQYF.

The CDR3 DNA reads as TGTGCCAGCACCCGCGGAGCGGGGGGTAAAGAGACCCAGTACTTC. Protein: CASTRGAGGKETQYF. The V and J genes are TRBV14 and TRBJ2-5, with 9 bases identical to TRBD2. V dropped 7 bases and J dropped 3; count of bases not matched to a gene: 9. This CDR3 spans 15 amino acids. The V gene's germline CDR1 is SGHDN and CDR2 FVKESK. The full variable domain, with the rest looked up from reference TRBV14 and TRBJ2-5, is EAGVTQFPSHSVIEKGQTVTLRCDPISGHDNLYWYRRVMGKEIKFLLHFVKESKQDESGMPNNRFLAERTGGTYSTLKVQPAELEDSGVYFCASTRGAGGKETQYFGPGTRLLVL.

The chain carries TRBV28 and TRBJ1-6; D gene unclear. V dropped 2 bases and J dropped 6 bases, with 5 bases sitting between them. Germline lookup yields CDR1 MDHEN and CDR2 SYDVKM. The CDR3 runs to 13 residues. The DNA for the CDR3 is TGTGCCAGCAGTTTAACAGTTAATTCACCCCTCCACTTT. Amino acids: CASSLTVNSPLHF. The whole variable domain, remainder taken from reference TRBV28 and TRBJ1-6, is DVKVTQSSRYLVKRTGEKVFLECVQDMDHENMFWYRQDPGLGLRLIYFSYDVKMKEKGDIPEGYSVSREKKERFSLILESASTNQTSMYLCASSLTVNSPLHFGNGTRLTVT.

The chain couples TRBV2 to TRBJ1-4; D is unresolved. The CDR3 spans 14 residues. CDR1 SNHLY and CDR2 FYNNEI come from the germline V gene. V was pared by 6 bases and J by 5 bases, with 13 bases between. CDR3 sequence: CASRPRSLNEKLFF. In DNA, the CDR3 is TGTGCCAGCAGGCCTCGGTCGTTAAATGAAAAACTGTTTTTT.

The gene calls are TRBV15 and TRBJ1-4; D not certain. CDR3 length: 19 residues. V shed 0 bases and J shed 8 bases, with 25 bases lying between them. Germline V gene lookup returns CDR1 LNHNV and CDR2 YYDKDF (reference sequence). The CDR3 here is CATSRDRDPGPRGREKLFF. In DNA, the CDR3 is TGTGCCACCAGCAGAGACCGAGATCCGGGTCCCCGGGGTAGGGAAAAACTGTTTTTT.

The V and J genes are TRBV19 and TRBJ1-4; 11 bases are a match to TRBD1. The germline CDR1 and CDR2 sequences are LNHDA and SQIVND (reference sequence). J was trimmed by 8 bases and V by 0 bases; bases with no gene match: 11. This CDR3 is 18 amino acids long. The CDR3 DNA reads TGTGCCAGTAGTATAGAACGCCGGACAGGGGGCGTAGGAGAAAAACTGTTTTTT. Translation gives CASSIERRTGGVGEKLFF.

The CDR3 spells CASSGDRETEAFF. Written as DNA, the CDR3 is TGTGCCAGCAGTGGGGACAGGGAGACTGAAGCTTTCTTT. This chain connects TRBV12-3 or TRBV12-4 to TRBJ1-1; 9 nucleotides agree with TRBD1. The CDR3 loop spans 13 amino acids. With 5 bases clipped from V and 5 bases from J, the junction kept 3 bases outside the gene matches.

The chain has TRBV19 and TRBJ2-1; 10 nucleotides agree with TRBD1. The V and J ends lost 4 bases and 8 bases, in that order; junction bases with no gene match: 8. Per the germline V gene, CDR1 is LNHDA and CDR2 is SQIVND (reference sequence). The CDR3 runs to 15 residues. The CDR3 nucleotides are TGTGCCAGTAGTACATTGAGACAGGGGGCCGATGAGCAGTTCTTC. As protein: CASSTLRQGADEQFF.

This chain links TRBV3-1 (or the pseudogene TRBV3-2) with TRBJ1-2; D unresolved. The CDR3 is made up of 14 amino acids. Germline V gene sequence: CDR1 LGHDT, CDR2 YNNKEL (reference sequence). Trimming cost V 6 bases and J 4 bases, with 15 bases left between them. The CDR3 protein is CASRGRLGTYGYTF. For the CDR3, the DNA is TGTGCCAGCAGGGGGAGGTTGGGTACCTATGGCTACACCTTC.

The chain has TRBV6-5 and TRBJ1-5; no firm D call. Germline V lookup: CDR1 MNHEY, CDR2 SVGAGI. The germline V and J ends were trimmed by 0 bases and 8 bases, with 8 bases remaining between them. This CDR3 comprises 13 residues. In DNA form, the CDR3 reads TGTGCCAGCAGTTACTCCCTTCGGGAGCCCCAGCATTTT. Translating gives CASSYSLREPQHF.

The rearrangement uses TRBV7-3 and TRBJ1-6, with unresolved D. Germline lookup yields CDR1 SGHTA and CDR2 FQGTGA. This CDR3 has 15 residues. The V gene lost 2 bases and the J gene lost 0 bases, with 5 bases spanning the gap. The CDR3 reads CASSLGSSYNSPLHF. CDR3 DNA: TGTGCCAGCAGCTTAGGGAGCTCCTATAATTCACCCCTCCACTTT.

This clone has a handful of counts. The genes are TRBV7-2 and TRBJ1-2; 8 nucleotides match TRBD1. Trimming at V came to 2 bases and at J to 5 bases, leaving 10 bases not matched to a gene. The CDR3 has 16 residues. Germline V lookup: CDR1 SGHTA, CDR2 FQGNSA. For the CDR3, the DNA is TGTGCCAGCAGCTTAAATCCAACCCGACAGGGGTATGGCTACACCTTC. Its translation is CASSLNPTRQGYGYTF.

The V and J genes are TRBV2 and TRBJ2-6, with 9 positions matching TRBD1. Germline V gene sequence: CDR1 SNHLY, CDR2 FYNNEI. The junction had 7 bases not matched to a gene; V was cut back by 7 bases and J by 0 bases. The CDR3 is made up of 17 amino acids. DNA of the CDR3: TGTGCCAGCACCGGGACAGGGCTAAGCTCTGGGGCCAACGTCCTGACTTTC. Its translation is CASTGTGLSSGANVLTF.

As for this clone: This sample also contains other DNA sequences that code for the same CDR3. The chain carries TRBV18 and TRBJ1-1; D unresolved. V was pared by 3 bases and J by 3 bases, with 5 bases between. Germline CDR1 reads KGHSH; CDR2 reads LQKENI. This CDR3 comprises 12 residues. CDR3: CASSPEDTEAFF. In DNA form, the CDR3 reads TGTGCCAGCTCACCGGAGGACACTGAAGCTTTCTTT.

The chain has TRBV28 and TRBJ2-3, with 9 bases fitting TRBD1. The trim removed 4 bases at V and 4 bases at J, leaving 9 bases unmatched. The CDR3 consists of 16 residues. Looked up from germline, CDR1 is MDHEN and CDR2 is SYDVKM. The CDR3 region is CASSSPGQGGSDTQYF. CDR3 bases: TGTGCCAGCAGTTCTCCGGGACAGGGTGGTTCAGATACGCAGTATTTT.

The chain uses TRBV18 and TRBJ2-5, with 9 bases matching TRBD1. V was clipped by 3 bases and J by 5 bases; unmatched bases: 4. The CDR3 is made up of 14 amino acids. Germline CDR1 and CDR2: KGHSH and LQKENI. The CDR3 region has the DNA TGTGCCAGCTCACCCGGGACAGGGTCTGAGACCCAGTACTTC. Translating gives CASSPGTGSETQYF.

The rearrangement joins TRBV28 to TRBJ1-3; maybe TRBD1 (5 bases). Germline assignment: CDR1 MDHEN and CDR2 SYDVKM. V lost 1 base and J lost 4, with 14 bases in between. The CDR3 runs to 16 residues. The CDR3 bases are TGTGCCAGCAGTTTATCTGGGGCTGGATCCGGAAACACCATATATTTT. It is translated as CASSLSGAGSGNTIYF.

The CDR3 region has the DNA TGTGCCATCAGTGAGTCGAACGGGGAGAAAGCTTTCTTT. It yields the protein CAISESNGEKAFF. The chain combines TRBV10-3 with TRBJ1-1; no clear D. V lost 0 bases, J lost 9 bases, and 11 bases lay in between. This CDR3 contains 13 residues. Germline V gives CDR1 ENHRY, CDR2 SYGVKD.

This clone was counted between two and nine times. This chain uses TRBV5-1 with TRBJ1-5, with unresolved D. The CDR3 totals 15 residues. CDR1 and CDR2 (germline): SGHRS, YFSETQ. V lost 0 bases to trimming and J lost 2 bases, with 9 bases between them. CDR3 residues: CASSLGVIGNQPQHF. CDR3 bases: TGCGCCAGCAGCTTGGGAGTAATCGGCAATCAGCCCCAGCATTTT. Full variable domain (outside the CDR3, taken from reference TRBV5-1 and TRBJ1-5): KAGVTQTPRYLIKTRGQQVTLSCSPISGHRSVSWYQQTPGQGLQFLFEYFSETQRNKGNFPGRFSGRQFSNSRSEMNVSTLELGDSALYLCASSLGVIGNQPQHFGDGTRLSIL.

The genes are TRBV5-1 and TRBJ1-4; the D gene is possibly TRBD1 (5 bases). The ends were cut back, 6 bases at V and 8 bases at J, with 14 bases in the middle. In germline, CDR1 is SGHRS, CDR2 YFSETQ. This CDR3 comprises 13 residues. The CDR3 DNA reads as TGCGCCAGCACCCTGACAGTAGGGGAAAAACTGTTTTTT. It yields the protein CASTLTVGEKLFF.

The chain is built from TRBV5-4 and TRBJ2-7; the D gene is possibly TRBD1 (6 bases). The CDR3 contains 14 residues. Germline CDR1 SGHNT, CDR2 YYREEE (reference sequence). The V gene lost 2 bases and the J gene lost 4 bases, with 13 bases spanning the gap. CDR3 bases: TGTGCCAGCAGCTTACAGGGAGTGAGGTACGAGCAGTACTTC. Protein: CASSLQGVRYEQYF.

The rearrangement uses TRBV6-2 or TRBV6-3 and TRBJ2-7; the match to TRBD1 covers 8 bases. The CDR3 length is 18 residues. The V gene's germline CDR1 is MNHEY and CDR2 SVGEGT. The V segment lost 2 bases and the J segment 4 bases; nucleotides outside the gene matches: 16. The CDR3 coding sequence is TGTGCCAGCAGTTACCCGAGAGGTCCGACAGGGGACTGGTACGAGCAGTACTTC. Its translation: CASSYPRGPTGDWYEQYF.

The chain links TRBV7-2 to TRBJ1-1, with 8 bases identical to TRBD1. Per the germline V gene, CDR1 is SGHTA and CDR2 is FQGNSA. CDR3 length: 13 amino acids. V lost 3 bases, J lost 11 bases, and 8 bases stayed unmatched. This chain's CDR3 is CASSLYQGAVAFF. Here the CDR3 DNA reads TGTGCCAGCAGCTTGTATCAGGGGGCGGTGGCTTTCTTT.

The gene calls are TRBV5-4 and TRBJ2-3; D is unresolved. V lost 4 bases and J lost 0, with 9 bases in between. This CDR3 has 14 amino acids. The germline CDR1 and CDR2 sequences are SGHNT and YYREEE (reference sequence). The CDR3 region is CASSADYSTDTQYF. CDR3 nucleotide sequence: TGTGCCAGCAGCGCGGATTATAGCACAGATACGCAGTATTTT.

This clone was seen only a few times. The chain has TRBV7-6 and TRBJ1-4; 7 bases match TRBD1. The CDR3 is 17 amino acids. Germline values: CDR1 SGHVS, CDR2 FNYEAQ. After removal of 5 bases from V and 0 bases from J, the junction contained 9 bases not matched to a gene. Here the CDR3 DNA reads TGTGCCAGCAGCGTCAATCCACAGGGGACAACTAATGAAAAACTGTTTTTT. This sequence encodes CASSVNPQGTTNEKLFF.

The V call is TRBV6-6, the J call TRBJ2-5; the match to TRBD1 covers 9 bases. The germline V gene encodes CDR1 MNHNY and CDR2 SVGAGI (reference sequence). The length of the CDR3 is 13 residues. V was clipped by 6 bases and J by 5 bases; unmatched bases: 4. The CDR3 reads CASSNGQGETQYF. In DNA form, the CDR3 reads TGTGCCAGCAGCAACGGACAGGGGGAGACCCAGTACTTC.